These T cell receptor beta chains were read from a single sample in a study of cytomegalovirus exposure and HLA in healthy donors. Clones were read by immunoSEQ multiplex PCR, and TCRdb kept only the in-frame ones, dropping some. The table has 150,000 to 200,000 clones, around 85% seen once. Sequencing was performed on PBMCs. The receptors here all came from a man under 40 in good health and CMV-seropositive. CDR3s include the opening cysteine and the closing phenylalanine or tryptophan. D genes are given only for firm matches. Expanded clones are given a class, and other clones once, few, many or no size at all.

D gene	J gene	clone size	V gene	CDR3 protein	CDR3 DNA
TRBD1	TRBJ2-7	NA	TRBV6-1	CASIRDRGSYEQYF	TGTGCCAGCATACGGGACAGGGGATCATACGAGCAGTACTTC
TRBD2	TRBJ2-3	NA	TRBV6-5	CASSFLTSGGADTQYF	TGTGCCAGCAGTTTCCTGACTAGCGGGGGGGCAGATACGCAGTATTTT
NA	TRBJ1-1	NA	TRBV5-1	CASSLGTVNTEAFF	TGCGCCAGCAGCTTGGGGACAGTGAACACTGAAGCTTTCTTT
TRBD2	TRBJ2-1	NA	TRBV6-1	CASREGLAGGDEQFF	TGTGCCAGCAGGGAGGGACTAGCGGGGGGCGATGAGCAGTTCTTC
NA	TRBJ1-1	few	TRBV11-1	CASTRQFGTEAFF	TGTGCCAGTACAAGACAGTTCGGAACTGAAGCTTTCTTT
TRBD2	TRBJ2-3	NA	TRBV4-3	CASSRKLAGVPDTQYF	TGCGCCAGCAGCCGAAAACTAGCGGGGGTCCCAGATACGCAGTATTTT
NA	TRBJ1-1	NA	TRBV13	CASSGLGENTEAFF	TGTGCCAGCAGCGGCTTGGGAGAGAACACTGAAGCTTTCTTT
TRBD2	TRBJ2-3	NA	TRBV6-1	CASRTSGISDTQYF	TGTGCCAGCAGGACTAGCGGGATCTCAGATACGCAGTATTTT
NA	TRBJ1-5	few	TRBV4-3	CASSQDHTGRGQPQHF	TGCGCCAGCAGCCAAGATCACACAGGGAGGGGTCAGCCCCAGCATTTT
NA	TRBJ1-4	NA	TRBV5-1	CASSLAAGGGTNEKLFF	TGCGCCAGCAGCTTGGCGGCGGGGGGCGGTACTAATGAAAAACTGTTTTTT
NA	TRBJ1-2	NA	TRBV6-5	CASRRSAGLYGYTF	TGTGCCAGCAGGAGATCCGCGGGCCTCTATGGCTACACCTTC
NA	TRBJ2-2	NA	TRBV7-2	CASSQAGAGTGELFF	TGTGCCAGCAGCCAAGCAGGGGCGGGCACCGGGGAGCTGTTTTTT
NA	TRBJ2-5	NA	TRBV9	CASSVESGSLQETQYF	TGTGCCAGCAGCGTAGAGAGCGGGTCCTTACAAGAGACCCAGTACTTC
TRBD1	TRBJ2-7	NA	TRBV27	CASSSLGTGEHF	TGTGCCAGCAGCTCACTCGGGACAGGTGAACACTTC
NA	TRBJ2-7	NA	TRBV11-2	CASSLQQGFNEQYF	TGTGCCAGCAGCTTACAGCAGGGGTTCAACGAGCAGTACTTC
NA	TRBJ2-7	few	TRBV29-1	CSVGSWDTSYEQYF	TGCAGCGTTGGTAGCTGGGACACCTCCTACGAGCAGTACTTC
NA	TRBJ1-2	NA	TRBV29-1	CSHLGGPDGYTF	TGCAGCCACCTGGGGGGGCCTGATGGCTACACCTTC
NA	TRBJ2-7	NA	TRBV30	CAWSVQGPYEQYF	TGTGCCTGGAGTGTGCAGGGCCCCTACGAGCAGTACTTC
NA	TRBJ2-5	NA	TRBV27	CASRATAWYQETQYF	TGTGCCAGCAGGGCGACAGCTTGGTACCAAGAGACCCAGTACTTC
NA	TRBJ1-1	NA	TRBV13	CASSEVPNTEAFF	TGTGCCAGCAGTGAGGTCCCGAACACTGAAGCTTTCTTT
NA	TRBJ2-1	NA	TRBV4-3	CASSQGGPGEGNEQFF	TGCGCCAGCAGCCAAGGGGGCCCAGGGGAGGGGAATGAGCAGTTCTTC
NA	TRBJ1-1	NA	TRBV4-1	CASSQDPAGDPEAFF	TGCGCCAGCAGCCAAGATCCGGCAGGGGACCCTGAAGCTTTCTTT
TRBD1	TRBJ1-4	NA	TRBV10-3	CAISEDRGSEKLFF	TGTGCCATCAGTGAAGACAGGGGGAGCGAAAAACTGTTTTTT
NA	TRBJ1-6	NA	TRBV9	CASSENPAGGSPLHF	TGTGCCAGCAGCGAAAACCCGGCAGGAGGGTCACCCCTCCACTTT
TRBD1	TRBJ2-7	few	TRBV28	CASSPPSAGGGYEQYF	TGTGCCAGCAGTCCCCCCTCTGCAGGGGGCGGCTACGAGCAGTACTTC
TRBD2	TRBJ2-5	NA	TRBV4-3	CASSPGGASGQTQYF	TGCGCCAGCAGCCCCGGGGGGGCCTCAGGACAGACCCAGTACTTC
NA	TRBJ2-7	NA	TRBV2	CASTKPSYEQYF	TGTGCCAGCACTAAACCATCCTACGAGCAGTACTTC
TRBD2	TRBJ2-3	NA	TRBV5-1	CASSFTSGGLYF	TGCGCCAGCAGCTTCACTAGCGGGGGTCTGTATTTT
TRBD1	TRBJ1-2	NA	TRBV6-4	CASSEKGTGNYGYTF	TGTGCCAGCAGTGAGAAAGGGACAGGGAACTATGGCTACACCTTC
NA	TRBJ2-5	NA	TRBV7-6	CASSLAAGRETQYF	TGTGCCAGCAGCTTAGCGGCGGGGAGAGAGACCCAGTACTTC
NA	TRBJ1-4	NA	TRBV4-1	CASSLYRAEKLFF	TGCGCCAGCAGCCTATACAGGGCTGAAAAACTGTTTTTT
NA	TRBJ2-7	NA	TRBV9	CASSGPQGNEQYF	TGTGCCAGCAGCGGACCGCAGGGGAACGAGCAGTACTTC
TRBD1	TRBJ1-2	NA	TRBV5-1	CASSPGTANYGYTF	TGCGCCAGCAGCCCGGGGACAGCAAACTATGGCTACACCTTC
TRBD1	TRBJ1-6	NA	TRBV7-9	CASSFLPGGDSPLHF	TGTGCCAGCAGCTTTTTACCAGGGGGAGATTCACCCCTCCACTTT
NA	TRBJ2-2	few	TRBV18	CASSQLQGNTGELFF	TGTGCCAGCTCACAACTACAGGGGAACACCGGGGAGCTGTTTTTT
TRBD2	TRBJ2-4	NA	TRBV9	CASSGGSRGGAFQNIQYF	TGTGCCAGCAGCGGAGGGTCTCGCGGGGGGGCCTTCCAAAACATTCAGTACTTC
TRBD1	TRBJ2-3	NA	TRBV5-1	CASSLNDRGSSVHSTQYF	TGCGCCAGCAGCTTGAACGACAGGGGATCCTCGGTGCATTCCACGCAGTATTTT
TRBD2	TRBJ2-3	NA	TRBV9	CASSALPSGTSTDTQYF	TGTGCCAGCAGCGCACTTCCTAGCGGAACTAGCACAGATACGCAGTATTTT
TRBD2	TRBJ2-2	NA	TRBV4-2	CASSFSGGETGELFF	TGTGCCAGCAGCTTTAGCGGGGGTGAGACCGGGGAGCTGTTTTTT
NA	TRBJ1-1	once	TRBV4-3	CASSHQDFTQGNTEAFF	TGCGCCAGCAGCCACCAAGATTTCACCCAGGGGAACACTGAAGCTTTCTTT
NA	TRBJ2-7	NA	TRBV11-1	CASSPRDLAYEQYF	TGTGCCAGCAGCCCCAGGGACTTAGCCTACGAGCAGTACTTC
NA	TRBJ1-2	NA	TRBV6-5	CASSYSGGGANYGYTF	TGTGCCAGCAGTTACTCTGGCGGGGGAGCTAACTATGGCTACACCTTC
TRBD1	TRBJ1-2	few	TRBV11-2	CASRHIRGRPLGYTF	TGTGCCAGCAGGCATATCAGGGGGCGACCGCTAGGCTACACCTTC
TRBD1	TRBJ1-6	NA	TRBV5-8	CASSLRDSYSPLHF	TGTGCCAGCAGTTTGAGGGACAGTTATTCACCCCTCCACTTT